The 21 T cell receptor beta chains given below trace back to one sample, sequenced in a study of blood T cells in healthy people across ages. Primers used in a second PCR of about 6 to 11 cycles were a sample-barcoded 5' primer and a J-beta primer mix. TCRdb redid the calling of the 5' RACE reads with MiXCR, one entry per CDR3 protein. The data show fewer than 750,000 distinct CDR3 sequences, over 40% seen once. The sample taken for sequencing was blood. The receptors shown here come from an elderly woman in good health.

The chain has TRBV29-1 and TRBJ2-1, with unresolved D. Trimming left V 3 bases short and J 10 bases short, with 10 bases between. The CDR3 contains 11 residues. The germline CDR1 and CDR2 sequences are SQVTM and ANQGSEA. CDR3 in amino acids: CSVDVSSEQFF. The CDR3 bases are TGCAGCGTTGATGTGAGCAGCGAGCAGTTCTTC.

The chain joins TRBV4-3 to TRBJ2-7, with 9 nucleotides matching TRBD1. The CDR3 is 15 amino acids. In germline, CDR1 is LGHNA, CDR2 YSLEER. The V and J ends lost 0 bases and 4 bases, in that order; junction bases with no gene match: 4. CDR3 bases: TGCGCCAGCAGCCAAGATGAGACAGGGGGTTACGAGCAGTACTTC. This encodes CASSQDETGGYEQYF.

This clonotype was detected a few times. A much larger clone lies a single base off, so this may be a read error. CDR3 region: CASSYDRHNEQYF. For the CDR3, the DNA is TGTGCCAGCAGTTATGACAGACACAATGAGCAGTACTTC. The chain uses TRBV7-3 and TRBJ2-7, with D perhaps TRBD1 (5 bases). Germline V gene sequence: CDR1 SGHTA, CDR2 FQGTGA. The CDR3 is 13 amino acids. The V gene lost 6 bases and the J gene lost 7 bases, with 16 bases spanning the gap. The entire variable domain, with the rest obtained from reference TRBV7-3 and TRBJ2-7, is as follows: GAGVSQTPSNKVTEKGKYVELRCDPISGHTALYWYRQSLGQGPEFLIYFQGTGAADDSGLPNDRFFAVRPEGSVSTLKIQRTERGDSAVYLCASSYDRHNEQYFGPGTRLTVT.

This clonotype was counted at least ten times. V gene TRBV5-5 combines with J gene TRBJ1-4; D is perhaps TRBD1 (5 bases). The germline V and J ends were trimmed by 4 bases and 8 bases, with 24 bases remaining between them. The CDR3 runs to 17 residues. Per germline, CDR1 SGHKS and CDR2 YYEKEE (reference sequence). The CDR3: CASSGSATGRVGEKLFF. As DNA, the CDR3 is TGTGCCAGCAGCGGATCTGCCACCGGCAGGGTGGGGGAAAAACTGTTTTTT.

This chain joins TRBV5-1 and TRBJ2-7; D not certain. There are 15 residues in the CDR3. V was pared by 0 bases and J by 7 bases, with 17 bases between. Per germline, CDR1 SGHRS and CDR2 YFSETQ. The CDR3 spells CASSLAGGSYNEQYF. The CDR3, as DNA: TGCGCCAGCAGCTTGGCAGGCGGCTCCTACAATGAGCAGTACTTC.

This clonotype was seen only a few times. This chain joins TRBV18 and TRBJ2-1; 7 bases agree with TRBD2. V lost 4 bases and J lost 6; bases outside the gene matches: 6. This CDR3 contains 14 residues. Germline lookup yields CDR1 KGHSH and CDR2 LQKENI. CDR3 coding DNA: TGTGCCAGCTCACTGGGGGGGACCATCAATGAGCAGTTCTTC. It specifies CASSLGGTINEQFF.

The chain links TRBV20-1 to TRBJ2-7, with D perhaps assigned TRBD1 or TRBD2 (6 bases each). V dropped 5 bases and J dropped 10 bases, with 27 bases sitting between them. The length of the CDR3 is 15 residues. Germline CDR1 is DFQATT and CDR2 is SNEGSKA (reference sequence). CDR3 in amino acids: CSAPRLGGPSGAQYF. The DNA of the CDR3 is TGCAGTGCTCCCCGACTAGGGGGGCCAAGTGGGGCCCAGTACTTC.

The chain joins TRBV5-1 to TRBJ2-2; D possibly matches TRBD1 or TRBD2 (6 bases each). Germline V gene lookup returns CDR1 SGHRS and CDR2 YFSETQ. CDR3 length: 16 amino acids. V lost 2 bases, J lost 3 bases, and 14 bases lay in between. The CDR3 is CASSFSEGGHTGELFF. The CDR3 DNA reads as TGCGCCAGCAGCTTCAGCGAGGGGGGACACACCGGGGAGCTGTTTTTT.

Remarks on this clonotype: A much larger clone lies a single base off, so this may be a read error. V is TRBV7-2 and J is TRBJ2-7; D is unresolved. This CDR3 contains 15 residues. Germline CDR1 reads SGHTA; CDR2 reads FQGNSA. With 5 bases removed from V and 9 bases from J, the gap between germline ends came to 23 bases. The chain's CDR3 is CASSPQQPGLRRQYF. The CDR3 DNA is TGTGCCAGCAGCCCCCAACAACCAGGATTACGACGGCAGTACTTC.

This clonotype was found many times. CDR3 DNA sequence: TGTGCCGACTCGGCCTACGAGCAGTACTTC. This translates into CADSAYEQYF. The rearrangement joins TRBV27 to TRBJ2-7; D is undetermined. CDR1 MNHEY and CDR2 SMNVEV come from the germline V gene (reference sequence). V lost 11 bases, J lost 2 bases, and 7 bases lay in between. The CDR3 spans 10 residues.

As DNA, the CDR3 is TGTGCCAGCAGTGCACTCAACACAGATACGCAGTATTTT. It specifies CASSALNTDTQYF. The V call is TRBV28, the J call TRBJ2-3; no definite D call. The CDR3 has 13 residues. Germline CDR1 and CDR2: MDHEN and SYDVKM. V was pared by 5 bases and J by 2 bases, with 8 bases between. Looking up the rest from reference TRBV28 and TRBJ2-3 gives the full variable domain: DVKVTQSSRYLVKRTGEKVFLECVQDMDHENMFWYRQDPGLGLRLIYFSYDVKMKEKGDIPEGYSVSREKKERFSLILESASTNQTSMYLCASSALNTDTQYFGPGTRLTVL.

The V call is TRBV12-3 or TRBV12-4, the J call TRBJ2-3; D may be TRBD2 (6 bases). The CDR3 consists of 15 residues. The germline V and J ends were trimmed by 10 bases and 0 bases, with 17 bases remaining between them. The CDR3 DNA is TGTGCCATCAAACGGGGGAAAACTAGCACAGATACGCAGTATTTT. This codes for CAIKRGKTSTDTQYF.

This clonotype appeared once. This chain connects TRBV5-1 to TRBJ2-3; TRBD2 might be the D (6 bases). Germline V gene lookup returns CDR1 SGHRS and CDR2 YFSETQ. The V end lost 2 bases, the J end lost 1 base, and 11 bases lay between the germline ends. The CDR3 is 15 amino acids. The CDR3 is CASSFGSGRTDTQYF. Written as DNA, the CDR3 is TGCGCCAGCAGCTTCGGTAGCGGACGCACAGATACGCAGTATTTT.

This clonotype came up a few times. The V and J genes are TRBV12-5 and TRBJ2-3, with D uncertain. Trimming took 5 bases from V and 4 from J, leaving 7 bases between them. Germline lookup yields CDR1 LGHNT and CDR2 FRNRAP. This CDR3 contains 12 residues. CDR3 bases: TGTGCTAGTGGTCCCGCCCCAGATACGCAGTATTTT. It codes for CASGPAPDTQYF.

J is TRBJ2-1 and V is TRBV20-1, with D maybe TRBD1 (5 bases). Deletions cut 7 bases from V and 7 bases from J, with 17 bases between. Germline V lookup: CDR1 DFQATT, CDR2 SNEGSKA (reference sequence). The CDR3 sequence is 13 residues long. CDR3 coding DNA: TGCAGTGTTTCAGACAGCATGGGGAATGAGCAGTTCTTC. Its translation is CSVSDSMGNEQFF.

This clonotype has only a few counts. The V call is TRBV6-2 or TRBV6-3, the J call TRBJ2-2; D is unresolved. This CDR3 contains 14 residues. Germline CDR1 reads MNHEY; CDR2 reads SVGEGT. Trimming took off 6 bases at V and 3 bases at J, with 11 bases between the two ends. Here the CDR3 reads CASSPPRDTGELFF. The CDR3 nucleotides are TGTGCCAGCAGCCCCCCCCGTGACACCGGGGAGCTGTTTTTT.

Remarks on this clonotype: Just one base apart from a much larger clone, this may be a read error. This sequence joins TRBV10-3 and TRBJ1-2; possible D gene TRBD1, 6 bases. The CDR3 has 13 amino acids. The V gene's germline CDR1 is ENHRY and CDR2 SYGVKD. The CDR3 sequence: CTISEVQGSGYTF. CDR3 DNA: TGTACCATCAGTGAAGTACAGGGCAGTGGCTACACCTTC.

The rearrangement uses TRBV12-3 or TRBV12-4 and TRBJ2-3; no clear D. CDR3 length: 16 residues. Trimming cost V 6 bases and J 1 base, with 17 bases left between them. The CDR3 protein is CASSDRSRFGTDTQYF. The CDR3 DNA sequence: TGTGCCAGCAGCGATCGGAGCAGATTCGGCACAGATACGCAGTATTTT.

The chain links TRBV10-3 to TRBJ2-7, with 7 bases lining up with TRBD2. Germline CDR1 ENHRY, CDR2 SYGVKD. With 8 bases clipped from V and 7 bases from J, the junction kept 11 bases outside the gene matches. This CDR3 spans 13 amino acids. The CDR3 DNA sequence: TGTGCCATCCGGACTAGTTTAGGGAATGAGCAGTACTTC. It translates to CAIRTSLGNEQYF.

V is TRBV28 and J is TRBJ2-1, with D unclear. This CDR3 comprises 14 residues. The germline gives CDR1 MDHEN, CDR2 SYDVKM. V shed 3 bases and J shed 2 bases, with 8 bases lying between them. The CDR3 DNA follows: TGTGCCAGCAGTTTGACGGAAGCCTACAATGAGCAGTTCTTC. This codes for CASSLTEAYNEQFF.

The V call is TRBV2, the J call TRBJ2-5; D is perhaps TRBD1 or TRBD2 (5 bases each). Germline V gene sequence: CDR1 SNHLY, CDR2 FYNNEI. Trimming shortened V by 8 bases and J by 6 bases, and 16 bases separated the two germline ends. CDR3 length: 13 residues. The CDR3: CASLGDHAQTQYF. The CDR3 DNA follows: TGTGCCAGCCTTGGGGACCACGCGCAGACCCAGTACTTC.